Below, 2 T cell receptor beta chains from the same sample are listed, as sequenced in a study of T-cell reconstitution after alpha-beta-depleted transplantation in children. A library of TCRbeta sequences, prepared with unique molecular identifiers, was generated. One entry per CDR3 protein, called by TCRdb with MiXCR from the PCR reads. In the table there are about 400,000 distinct CDR3 sequences, about 20% of which are singletons. Sequencing was performed on PBMCs from the stem cell graft donor, taken from the stem cell graft. The receptors here all came from a human donor who donated a stem cell graft to a child with acute myeloid leukemia.

This clonotype was counted at least ten times. The chain links TRBV20-1 to TRBJ2-7; perhaps TRBD2 as D (6 bases). There are 15 residues in the CDR3. Trimming pared 0 bases from V and 0 bases from J, leaving 12 bases between. CDR1 and CDR2 (germline): DFQATT, SNEGSKA (reference sequence). The CDR3 DNA reads TGCAGTGCTAGAGATATAAGCGGGCCCTCCTACGAGCAGTACTTC. Translated: CSARDISGPSYEQYF.

This clonotype was detected only a few times. V usage is TRBV28 and J usage is TRBJ2-3, with 10 nucleotides matching TRBD2. This CDR3 has 15 residues. CDR1 and CDR2 from the germline V gene are MDHEN and SYDVKM. V trimming: 3 bases; J trimming: 4 bases; junction bases outside the gene matches: 4. In DNA form, the CDR3 reads TGTGCCAGCAGTTTCCTCCTAGCGGGAGCAGATACGCAGTATTTT. The encoded protein is CASSFLLAGADTQYF.